This is a list of T cell receptor beta chains from one sample in a study of blood T cell repertoires in COVID-19. Sequencing used immunoSEQ multiplex PCR; TCRdb keeps in-frame clones, though not all of them. This table holds about 80,000 clones, around 83% found once. Sequenced sample: peripheral blood. Receptor source: a human donor in a cohort sampled during active COVID-19. Each CDR3 is given with its conserved first and last residue. A D gene is named only where the DNA matches it firmly. Where a row states a size, it is once, few, many or the class of an expanded clone; other rows omit it.

d_call: .; v_call: TRBV27; j_call: TRBJ2-4; cdr3_length: 14; clone_size: .; cdr3_aa: CASSLGGIKNIQYF; cdr3_nt: TGTGCCAGCAGTTTAGGAGGGATCAAAAACATTCAGTACTTC
d_call: TRBD1; v_call: TRBV3-1/TRBV3-2; j_call: TRBJ2-7; cdr3_length: 14; clone_size: .; cdr3_aa: CASSRTGGDYEQYF; cdr3_nt: TGTGCCAGCAGTCGGACAGGGGGGGACTACGAGCAGTACTTC
d_call: .; v_call: TRBV28; j_call: TRBJ1-1; cdr3_length: 14; clone_size: .; cdr3_aa: CASSLFGQNTEAFF; cdr3_nt: TGTGCCAGCAGTTTATTTGGCCAGAACACTGAAGCTTTCTTT
d_call: TRBD2; v_call: TRBV29-1; j_call: TRBJ2-7; cdr3_length: 13; clone_size: .; cdr3_aa: CSAHDSGRNEQYF; cdr3_nt: TGCAGCGCCCATGATAGCGGGAGGAACGAGCAGTACTTC
d_call: .; v_call: TRBV5-1; j_call: TRBJ1-3; cdr3_length: 13; clone_size: .; cdr3_aa: CASSFQGGNTIYF; cdr3_nt: TGCGCCAGCAGCTTCCAGGGTGGAAACACCATATATTTT
d_call: .; v_call: TRBV27; j_call: TRBJ1-1; cdr3_length: 12; clone_size: .; cdr3_aa: CASRSGNTEAFF; cdr3_nt: TGTGCCAGCAGGTCGGGGAACACTGAAGCTTTCTTT
d_call: .; v_call: TRBV5-1; j_call: TRBJ2-7; cdr3_length: 14; clone_size: .; cdr3_aa: CASSYQGSSYEQYF; cdr3_nt: TGCGCCAGCAGCTATCAGGGAAGCTCCTACGAGCAGTACTTC
d_call: .; v_call: TRBV5-1; j_call: TRBJ2-3; cdr3_length: 14; clone_size: .; cdr3_aa: CASSLDRSTDTQYF; cdr3_nt: TGCGCCAGCAGCTTGGACAGAAGCACAGATACGCAGTATTTT
d_call: .; v_call: TRBV2; j_call: TRBJ2-3; cdr3_length: 14; clone_size: .; cdr3_aa: CASRTGGRGDTQYF; cdr3_nt: TGTGCCAGCAGGACGGGGGGCCGGGGAGATACGCAGTATTTT
d_call: .; v_call: TRBV10-2; j_call: TRBJ2-1; cdr3_length: 14; clone_size: .; cdr3_aa: CASSSDRNYNEQFF; cdr3_nt: TGCGCCAGCAGTTCCGACAGGAACTACAATGAGCAGTTCTTC
d_call: .; v_call: TRBV9; j_call: TRBJ2-3; cdr3_length: 15; clone_size: .; cdr3_aa: CASSVVAGLTDTQYF; cdr3_nt: TGTGCCAGCAGCGTAGTTGCGGGACTCACAGATACGCAGTATTTT
d_call: TRBD1; v_call: TRBV7-6; j_call: TRBJ1-6; cdr3_length: 15; clone_size: .; cdr3_aa: CASSLGGQMNSPLHF; cdr3_nt: TGTGCCAGCAGCTTAGGGGGACAGATGAATTCACCCCTCCACTTT
d_call: TRBD2; v_call: TRBV10-3; j_call: TRBJ2-7; cdr3_length: 15; clone_size: .; cdr3_aa: CAISSKTSGVYEQYF; cdr3_nt: TGTGCCATCAGTTCCAAAACTAGCGGGGTTTACGAGCAGTACTTC
d_call: TRBD2; v_call: TRBV7-9; j_call: TRBJ2-1; cdr3_length: 15; clone_size: .; cdr3_aa: CASSFPSGVRNEQFF; cdr3_nt: TGTGCCAGCAGCTTCCCTAGCGGGGTTCGGAATGAGCAGTTCTTC
d_call: .; v_call: TRBV18; j_call: TRBJ1-1; cdr3_length: 14; clone_size: .; cdr3_aa: CASSPPGGNTEAFF; cdr3_nt: TGTGCCAGCTCACCACCGGGGGGAAACACTGAAGCTTTCTTT
d_call: .; v_call: TRBV28; j_call: TRBJ1-5; cdr3_length: 12; clone_size: .; cdr3_aa: CASRDSNYPQHF; cdr3_nt: TGTGCCAGCAGGGACAGTAATTATCCCCAGCATTTT
d_call: .; v_call: TRBV5-8; j_call: TRBJ1-5; cdr3_length: 14; clone_size: .; cdr3_aa: CASSKGQPHQPQHF; cdr3_nt: TGTGCCAGCAGCAAAGGACAGCCCCATCAGCCCCAGCATTTT
d_call: .; v_call: TRBV5-6; j_call: TRBJ1-1; cdr3_length: 14; clone_size: .; cdr3_aa: CASSSARTVLKAFF; cdr3_nt: TGTGCCAGCAGCTCCGCCCGGACAGTTCTCAAAGCTTTCTTT
d_call: TRBD1; v_call: TRBV7-9; j_call: TRBJ1-3; cdr3_length: 14; clone_size: few; cdr3_aa: CASSWGQGGNTIYF; cdr3_nt: TGTGCCAGCAGCTGGGGACAGGGAGGAAACACCATATATTTT
d_call: .; v_call: TRBV5-1; j_call: TRBJ2-5; cdr3_length: 15; clone_size: .; cdr3_aa: CASSLGTGRGETQYF; cdr3_nt: TGCGCCAGCAGCTTGGGGACAGGGAGGGGAGAGACCCAGTACTTC
d_call: TRBD1; v_call: TRBV7-8; j_call: TRBJ1-1; cdr3_length: 14; clone_size: .; cdr3_aa: CASSSDRGRTEAFF; cdr3_nt: TGTGCCAGCAGCTCGGACAGGGGGCGGACTGAAGCTTTCTTT
d_call: .; v_call: TRBV28; j_call: TRBJ1-6; cdr3_length: 14; clone_size: few; cdr3_aa: CASSLQTLNSPLHF; cdr3_nt: TGTGCCAGCAGTTTGCAGACTCTAAATTCACCCCTCCACTTT
d_call: .; v_call: TRBV5-4; j_call: TRBJ1-6; cdr3_length: 16; clone_size: .; cdr3_aa: CASSPSIGQISSPLHF; cdr3_nt: TGTGCCAGCAGCCCCTCGATAGGACAAATCAGTTCACCCCTCCACTTT
d_call: TRBD2; v_call: TRBV5-4; j_call: TRBJ2-5; cdr3_length: 17; clone_size: .; cdr3_aa: CASSRGGSGGLQETQYF; cdr3_nt: TGTGCCAGCAGTCGCGGCGGGAGCGGGGGCCTCCAAGAGACCCAGTACTTC
d_call: .; v_call: TRBV19; j_call: TRBJ1-5; cdr3_length: 15; clone_size: few; cdr3_aa: CASKGNGQKNQPQHF; cdr3_nt: TGTGCCAGTAAAGGGAACGGACAAAAGAATCAGCCCCAGCATTTT
d_call: .; v_call: TRBV5-1; j_call: TRBJ2-7; cdr3_length: 14; clone_size: .; cdr3_aa: CASSFQGPTYEQYF; cdr3_nt: TGCGCCAGCAGCTTCCAGGGCCCCACCTACGAGCAGTACTTC
d_call: TRBD2; v_call: TRBV30; j_call: TRBJ2-5; cdr3_length: 14; clone_size: .; cdr3_aa: CAWSRSGGLGTQYF; cdr3_nt: TGTGCCTGGAGTAGATCGGGGGGATTAGGGACCCAGTACTTC
d_call: TRBD1; v_call: TRBV3-1/TRBV3-2; j_call: TRBJ1-1; cdr3_length: 13; clone_size: .; cdr3_aa: CASRKAGGTEAFF; cdr3_nt: TGTGCCAGCAGAAAGGCAGGGGGCACTGAAGCTTTCTTT
d_call: TRBD1; v_call: TRBV7-2; j_call: TRBJ2-5; cdr3_length: 17; clone_size: once; cdr3_aa: CASSLEQGGVRQETQYF; cdr3_nt: TGTGCCAGCAGCTTAGAACAGGGGGGAGTTAGGCAAGAGACCCAGTACTTC
d_call: .; v_call: TRBV19; j_call: TRBJ1-5; cdr3_length: 13; clone_size: .; cdr3_aa: CASSIDRGQPQHF; cdr3_nt: TGTGCCAGTAGTATAGATCGAGGTCAGCCCCAGCATTTT
d_call: .; v_call: TRBV14; j_call: TRBJ2-5; cdr3_length: 13; clone_size: .; cdr3_aa: CASSQGPTGTQYF; cdr3_nt: TGTGCCAGCAGCCAAGGCCCAACGGGGACCCAGTACTTC
d_call: TRBD2; v_call: TRBV7-9; j_call: TRBJ2-3; cdr3_length: 16; clone_size: .; cdr3_aa: CASSYGLAGGTDTQYF; cdr3_nt: TGTGCCAGCAGCTACGGACTAGCGGGGGGCACAGATACGCAGTATTTT
d_call: .; v_call: TRBV5-1; j_call: TRBJ2-7; cdr3_length: 16; clone_size: .; cdr3_aa: CASSFEKGGGSYEQYF; cdr3_nt: TGCGCCAGCAGCTTTGAGAAGGGAGGTGGCTCCTACGAGCAGTACTTC
d_call: .; v_call: TRBV5-4; j_call: TRBJ1-5; cdr3_length: 14; clone_size: once; cdr3_aa: CASSLPGAGQPQHF; cdr3_nt: TGTGCCAGCAGCTTACCGGGCGCGGGGCAGCCCCAGCATTTT
d_call: .; v_call: TRBV6-1; j_call: TRBJ1-6; cdr3_length: 17; clone_size: few; cdr3_aa: CASSEVKSSSYNSPLHF; cdr3_nt: TGTGCCAGCAGTGAAGTGAAGTCCAGCTCCTATAATTCACCCCTCCACTTT
d_call: TRBD2; v_call: TRBV27; j_call: TRBJ2-5; cdr3_length: 11; clone_size: .; cdr3_aa: CATRLAGTQYF; cdr3_nt: TGTGCCACCAGACTAGCGGGGACCCAGTACTTC
d_call: TRBD2; v_call: TRBV9; j_call: TRBJ2-1; cdr3_length: 18; clone_size: .; cdr3_aa: CASSSRGASGRMGNEQFF; cdr3_nt: TGTGCCAGCAGCTCGAGGGGGGCTAGCGGGAGGATGGGCAATGAGCAGTTCTTC
d_call: TRBD1; v_call: TRBV5-5; j_call: TRBJ2-7; cdr3_length: 15; clone_size: .; cdr3_aa: CASSIGTGGNYEQYF; cdr3_nt: TGTGCCAGCAGCATTGGAACAGGGGGCAACTACGAGCAGTACTTC
d_call: TRBD2; v_call: TRBV2; j_call: TRBJ2-5; cdr3_length: 15; clone_size: .; cdr3_aa: CASRPKREGTETQYF; cdr3_nt: TGTGCCAGCAGACCCAAGCGGGAGGGGACGGAGACCCAGTACTTC
d_call: TRBD1; v_call: TRBV29-1; j_call: TRBJ2-5; cdr3_length: 13; clone_size: .; cdr3_aa: CSVPRTGPETQYF; cdr3_nt: TGCAGCGTGCCGCGGACAGGGCCAGAGACCCAGTACTTC
d_call: .; v_call: TRBV24-1; j_call: TRBJ1-2; cdr3_length: 12; clone_size: .; cdr3_aa: CATSDSRKGYTF; cdr3_nt: TGTGCCACCAGTGATTCGAGGAAAGGCTACACCTTC
d_call: .; v_call: TRBV9; j_call: TRBJ1-3; cdr3_length: 16; clone_size: .; cdr3_aa: CASSVGGRVSGNTIYF; cdr3_nt: TGTGCCAGCAGCGTAGGGGGCAGGGTCTCTGGAAACACCATATATTTT
d_call: TRBD2; v_call: TRBV5-1; j_call: TRBJ2-5; cdr3_length: 14; clone_size: .; cdr3_aa: CASSLSGGEETQYF; cdr3_nt: TGCGCCAGCAGCTTGAGCGGGGGGGAAGAGACCCAGTACTTC
d_call: .; v_call: TRBV4-2; j_call: TRBJ2-4; cdr3_length: 15; clone_size: .; cdr3_aa: CASSQEGQSKNIQYF; cdr3_nt: TGTGCCAGCAGCCAAGAAGGACAAAGCAAAAACATTCAGTACTTC
d_call: .; v_call: TRBV28; j_call: TRBJ1-2; cdr3_length: 15; clone_size: .; cdr3_aa: CASSQTGGGNYGYTF; cdr3_nt: TGTGCCAGCAGCCAGACAGGAGGAGGTAACTATGGCTACACCTTC